Listed below are T cell receptor beta chains from one sample, sequenced in a study of cytomegalovirus exposure and HLA in healthy donors. Sequencing was performed with immunoSEQ multiplex PCR; in TCRdb, only in-frame clones are kept and a portion is missing. The sample has about 140,000 clones, about 76% seen once. The source material was PBMCs. These TCRs come from a male donor in good health and CMV-seronegative. Each CDR3 is given with its conserved first and last residue. A D gene is named only where the DNA matches it firmly. Clone size is stated in some rows and not others, as once, few, many or a class when expanded.

V,length,size,J,D,CDR3,DNA
TRBV10-3,13,-,TRBJ1-2,-,CAISEWAQYGYTF,TGTGCCATCAGTGAGTGGGCTCAATATGGCTACACCTTC
TRBV5-1,17,-,TRBJ2-2,TRBD2,CASSLFSGGASTGELFF,TGCGCCAGCAGCTTGTTCAGCGGGGGGGCAAGCACCGGGGAGCTGTTTTTT
TRBV7-2,14,-,TRBJ1-6,-,CASSVIGGESPLHF,TGTGCCAGCAGCGTTATAGGGGGAGAATCACCCCTCCACTTT
TRBV5-1,13,-,TRBJ2-7,-,CASGLGSPYEQYF,TGCGCCAGCGGCCTGGGCAGTCCCTACGAGCAGTACTTC
TRBV11-1,14,-,TRBJ1-1,-,CASSPMGRNTEAFF,TGTGCCAGCAGCCCTATGGGCAGGAACACTGAAGCTTTCTTT
TRBV10-3,15,-,TRBJ1-3,-,CAISEQGGSGNTIYF,TGTGCCATCAGTGAGCAGGGTGGCTCTGGAAACACCATATATTTT
TRBV18,17,-,TRBJ1-5,TRBD1,CASSPPGLTGLNQPQHF,TGTGCCAGCTCACCACCGGGTTTGACAGGGCTAAATCAGCCCCAGCATTTT
TRBV19,15,-,TRBJ2-5,TRBD1,CASRTGTAPQETQYF,TGTGCCAGTAGAACCGGGACAGCCCCTCAAGAGACCCAGTACTTC
TRBV6-5,13,-,TRBJ1-1,-,CASTWRGGSEAFF,TGTGCCAGCACCTGGAGGGGGGGGAGTGAAGCTTTCTTT
TRBV19,13,-,TRBJ2-6,-,CASTQALSSVLTF,TGTGCCAGTACCCAAGCTTTATCCTCCGTCCTGACTTTC
TRBV4-2,15,once,TRBJ2-3,-,CASSQEGGSTDTQYF,TGTGCCAGCAGCCAAGAGGGGGGATCCACAGATACGCAGTATTTT
TRBV9,14,once,TRBJ2-1,-,CASSVVGARNEQFF,TGTGCCAGCAGCGTTGTGGGAGCGCGGAATGAGCAGTTCTTC
TRBV19,17,-,TRBJ2-7,TRBD1,CASTYQSRDRGIREQYF,TGTGCCAGTACGTACCAATCCAGGGACAGGGGGATAAGGGAGCAGTACTTC
TRBV6-4,15,-,TRBJ2-1,TRBD2,CASSDLAGGYNEQFF,TGTGCCAGCAGTGACCTAGCGGGGGGCTACAATGAGCAGTTCTTC
TRBV2,20,-,TRBJ1-5,TRBD1,CASSESGLLGTGTSNQPQHF,TGTGCCAGCAGTGAAAGCGGGCTTTTGGGGACAGGGACAAGCAATCAGCCCCAGCATTTT
TRBV5-1,14,-,TRBJ1-1,-,CASRLLGGHSEAFF,TGCGCCAGCAGGTTACTGGGAGGCCATTCTGAAGCTTTCTTT
TRBV5-4,13,-,TRBJ2-6,-,CASRGPGANVLTF,TGTGCCAGCAGGGGGCCTGGGGCCAACGTCCTGACTTTC
TRBV5-1,12,few,TRBJ1-1,-,CASGELNTEAFF,TGCGCCAGCGGGGAGTTGAACACTGAAGCTTTCTTT
TRBV29-1,13,-,TRBJ1-1,-,CSVDAGVNTEAFF,TGCAGCGTTGATGCAGGGGTTAACACTGAAGCTTTCTTT
TRBV2,14,-,TRBJ1-1,-,CASRWDTQNTEAFF,TGTGCCAGCAGATGGGACACACAGAACACTGAAGCTTTCTTT
TRBV10-2,14,-,TRBJ2-5,TRBD1,CATLGQGARGTQYF,TGCGCCACGTTGGGACAGGGGGCGCGAGGGACCCAGTACTTC
TRBV29-1,13,-,TRBJ2-1,TRBD1,CSTGTGHYNEQFF,TGCAGCACTGGGACAGGGCATTACAATGAGCAGTTCTTC
TRBV11-3,17,-,TRBJ2-2,TRBD2,CASSSILAGDITGELFF,TGTGCCAGCAGCTCCATCCTAGCGGGGGATATCACCGGGGAGCTGTTTTTT
TRBV27,17,-,TRBJ2-3,TRBD1,CASSRNRQGAAADTQYF,TGTGCCAGCAGCCGAAATCGACAGGGGGCGGCTGCGGATACGCAGTATTTT
TRBV6-1,14,-,TRBJ2-7,TRBD1,CASSDYGQGYEQYF,TGTGCCAGCAGTGACTACGGACAGGGGTACGAGCAGTACTTC
TRBV7-9,15,-,TRBJ1-1,TRBD1,CASSPNKDRGTEAFF,TGTGCCAGCAGCCCAAACAAGGACAGGGGCACTGAAGCTTTCTTT
TRBV5-4,16,-,TRBJ2-5,TRBD2,CASSLKSGGYQETQYF,TGTGCCAGCAGCTTGAAAAGCGGGGGGTACCAAGAGACCCAGTACTTC
TRBV9,17,-,TRBJ2-6,TRBD1,CASSSGTGHSGANVLTF,TGTGCCAGCAGCTCAGGGACAGGGCACTCTGGGGCCAACGTCCTGACTTTC
TRBV2,13,-,TRBJ1-3,-,CASTLDRGNTIYF,TGTGCCAGCACCCTAGACCGTGGAAACACCATATATTTT
TRBV5-1,13,-,TRBJ1-1,-,CASSLLGGTEAFF,TGCGCCAGCAGCTTGTTGGGGGGCACTGAAGCTTTCTTT
TRBV6-6,15,-,TRBJ2-7,TRBD1,CASSRLGQGAHEQYF,TGTGCCAGCAGTAGACTGGGACAGGGGGCTCACGAGCAGTACTTC
TRBV7-9,15,-,TRBJ1-5,TRBD1,CASSLTGTENQPQHF,TGTGCCAGCAGCTTAACCGGGACAGAAAATCAGCCCCAGCATTTT
TRBV6-5,13,-,TRBJ2-4,TRBD1,CASSPGGIGIQYF,TGTGCCAGCAGCCCAGGGGGAATTGGCATTCAGTACTTC
TRBV18,16,once,TRBJ1-1,-,CASSPPGEEGSTEAFF,TGTGCCAGCTCACCTCCCGGGGAGGAAGGGAGTACTGAAGCTTTCTTT
TRBV19,18,-,TRBJ2-3,TRBD2,CASRGSGGSLRSTDTQYF,TGTGCCAGTAGGGGTAGCGGGGGATCTTTGAGGAGCACAGATACGCAGTATTTT
TRBV7-6,15,-,TRBJ1-2,-,CASSLASRAIYGYTF,TGTGCCAGCAGCTTAGCTTCCAGGGCAATCTATGGCTACACCTTC
TRBV7-9,15,-,TRBJ2-2,TRBD2,CASSLGAGVAGELFF,TGTGCCAGCAGCTTAGGTGCGGGAGTTGCCGGGGAGCTGTTTTTT
TRBV9,14,-,TRBJ2-7,TRBD1,CASSSGGRDEEQYF,TGTGCCAGCAGCTCAGGGGGCAGGGACGAAGAGCAGTACTTC
TRBV7-9,15,-,TRBJ2-5,TRBD1,CASSLVTGEEETQYF,TGTGCCAGCAGCTTAGTGACAGGGGAGGAAGAGACCCAGTACTTC
TRBV7-7,14,-,TRBJ2-3,TRBD2,CASSLGRGADTQYF,TGTGCTAGCAGCTTGGGGCGGGGGGCAGATACGCAGTATTTT
TRBV7-2,18,few,TRBJ2-7,TRBD1,CASSFALTGGDSGYEQYF,TGTGCCAGCAGCTTCGCATTGACAGGGGGCGACTCGGGATACGAGCAGTACTTC
TRBV18,17,few,TRBJ1-6,-,CASSPEQGTDYNSPLHF,TGTGCCAGCTCACCAGAACAGGGAACAGACTATAATTCACCCCTCCACTTT
TRBV19,14,-,TRBJ2-2,-,CASKWGLNTGELFF,TGTGCCAGTAAGTGGGGGCTCAACACCGGGGAGCTGTTTTTT
TRBV4-1,14,few,TRBJ2-3,-,CASSRAASTDTQYF,TGCGCCAGCAGCCGAGCGGCTAGCACAGATACGCAGTATTTT